This record covers a single TCR beta chain. The source of the sample is a study of T-cell reconstitution after alpha-beta-depleted transplantation in children. Library preparation (for TCRbeta) was performed with unique molecular identifiers. A single record per CDR3 protein comes from TCRdb applying MiXCR to the PCR reads. The profile shows about 600,000 distinct CDR3 sequences, roughly a tenth of them singletons. This receptor was taken from a human donor who donated a stem cell graft to a child with acute myeloid leukemia. Sequenced here: PBMCs from the stem cell graft donor, sampled from the stem cell graft.

DNA of the CDR3: TGTGCCATCAGTGGGAGGGACACTGAAGCTTTCTTT. Residues: CAISGRDTEAFF. The V and J genes are TRBV10-3 and TRBJ1-1; no firm D call. The CDR3 loop spans 12 amino acids. The V gene lost 4 bases and the J gene lost 3 bases, with 6 bases spanning the gap. Germline loops: CDR1 ENHRY, CDR2 SYGVKD.